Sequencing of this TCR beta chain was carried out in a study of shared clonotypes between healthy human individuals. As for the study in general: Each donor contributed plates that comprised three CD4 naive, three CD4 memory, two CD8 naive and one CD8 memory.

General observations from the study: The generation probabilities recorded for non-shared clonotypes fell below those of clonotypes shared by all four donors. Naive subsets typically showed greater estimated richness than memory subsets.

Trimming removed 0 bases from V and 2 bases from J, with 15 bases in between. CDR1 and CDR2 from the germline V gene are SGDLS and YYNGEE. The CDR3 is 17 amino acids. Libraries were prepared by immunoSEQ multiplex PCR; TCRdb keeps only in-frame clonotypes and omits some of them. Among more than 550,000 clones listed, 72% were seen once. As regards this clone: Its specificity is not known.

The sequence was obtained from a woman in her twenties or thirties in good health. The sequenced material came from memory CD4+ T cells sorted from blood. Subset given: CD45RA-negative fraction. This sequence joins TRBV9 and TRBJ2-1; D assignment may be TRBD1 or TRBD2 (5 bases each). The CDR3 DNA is TGTGCCAGCAGCGTAGAGGCCACAGGAGGACCCTACAATGAGCAGTTCTTC. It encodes CASSVEATGGPYNEQFF.